This T cell receptor (beta chain) was observed in a study of shared clonotypes between healthy human individuals. Study summary: For every donor, three CD4 naive, three CD4 memory, two CD8 naive and one CD8 memory plates were used.

As originally analysed: Junction-only sequences without quality scores were provided by ImmunoSEQ, so filtering was different. Some clones are missing from TCRdb's copy, which holds only in-frame ones; the method was immunoSEQ multiplex PCR. From that table come the V and J calls and clone size; the DNA was used to work out D and trimming. Among around 510,000 clones listed, about 96% were seen once. CDR1 is LNHNV and CDR2 is YYDKDF in the germline V gene (reference sequence). J lost 4 bases, V lost 1 base, and 12 bases had no gene match. The CDR3 is 18 amino acids. The sequenced material came from naive CD4+ T cells sorted from blood. Subset here: CD45RA+ positively selected. This receptor was obtained from a woman aged 25-40 years in good health. V is TRBV15 and J is TRBJ1-4, with 7 bases lining up with TRBD1. The CDR3 here is CATSRVYETGYDNEKLFF. The CDR3 coding sequence is TGTGCCACCAGCAGAGTGTACGAGACAGGGTACGATAATGAAAAACTGTTTTTT.